This T cell receptor beta chain comes out of a study of blood T cell repertoires in COVID-19. The overall study: Sites across the United States, Italy and Spain contributed samples from acute and convalescent COVID-19. PBMCs, B-cell-depleted T cells, or T cells provided the cDNA or gDNA that made up the material.

The trim removed 0 bases at V and 5 bases at J, leaving 11 bases unmatched. CDR3 length: 17 residues. The V gene's germline CDR1 is SGHRS and CDR2 YFSETQ. Per the original methods: Estimated nucleated cell counts came from reference gene primer amplification. Here immunoSEQ multiplex PCR was the method, and the copy in TCRdb shows in-frame clones only, minus some. The V and J calls and clone size come from that table; D and trimming were worked out from the DNA. The top ten hold less than 4.5% of the sample, which has some 220,000 clones, 84% seen once. V and J are TRBV5-1 and TRBJ2-3; 8 positions match TRBD2. The TCR sequence derives from a man in his fifties or sixties with acute or convalescent COVID-19. The sequenced sample consisted of peripheral blood. CDR3 nucleotide sequence: TGCGCCAGCAGCTTGGGGGGAAGCGGGAGAGGGGAAGATACGCAGTATTTT. As protein: CASSLGGSGRGEDTQYF.